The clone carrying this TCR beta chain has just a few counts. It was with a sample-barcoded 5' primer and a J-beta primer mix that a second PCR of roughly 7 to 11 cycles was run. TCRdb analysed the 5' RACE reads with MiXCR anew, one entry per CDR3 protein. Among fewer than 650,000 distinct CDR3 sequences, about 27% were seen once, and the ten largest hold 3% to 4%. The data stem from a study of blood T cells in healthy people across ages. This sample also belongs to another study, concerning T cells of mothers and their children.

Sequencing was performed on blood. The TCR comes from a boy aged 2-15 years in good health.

The CDR3 reads CASRGQGYTEAFF. The DNA for the CDR3 is TGTGCCAGCAGAGGACAGGGATACACTGAAGCTTTCTTT. This chain links TRBV6-2 or TRBV6-3 with TRBJ1-1, with 8 nucleotides matching TRBD1. Germline CDR1 MNHEY, CDR2 SVGEGT. The V gene end was trimmed by 6 bases and the J gene end by 3 bases; junction bases not matched to a gene: 3. The CDR3 covers 13 residues.